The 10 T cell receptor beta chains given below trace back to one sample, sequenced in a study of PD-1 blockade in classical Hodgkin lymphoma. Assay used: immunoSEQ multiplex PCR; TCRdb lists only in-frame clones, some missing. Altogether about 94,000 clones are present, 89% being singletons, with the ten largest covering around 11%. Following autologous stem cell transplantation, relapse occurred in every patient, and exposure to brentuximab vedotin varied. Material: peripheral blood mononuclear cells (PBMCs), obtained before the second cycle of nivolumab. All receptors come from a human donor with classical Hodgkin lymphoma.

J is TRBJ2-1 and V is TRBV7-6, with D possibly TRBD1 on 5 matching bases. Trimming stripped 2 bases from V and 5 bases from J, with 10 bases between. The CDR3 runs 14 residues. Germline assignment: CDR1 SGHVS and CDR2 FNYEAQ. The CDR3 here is CASSLPGPNNEQFF. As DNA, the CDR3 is TGTGCCAGCAGCTTACCAGGGCCCAACAATGAGCAGTTCTTC.

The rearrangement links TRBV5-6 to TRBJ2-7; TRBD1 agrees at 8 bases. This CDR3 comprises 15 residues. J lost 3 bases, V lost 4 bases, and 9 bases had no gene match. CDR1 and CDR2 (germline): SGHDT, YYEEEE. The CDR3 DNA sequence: TGTGCCAGCAGCAGCCCTAGGACAGGGAGCTACGAGCAGTACTTC. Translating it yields CASSSPRTGSYEQYF.

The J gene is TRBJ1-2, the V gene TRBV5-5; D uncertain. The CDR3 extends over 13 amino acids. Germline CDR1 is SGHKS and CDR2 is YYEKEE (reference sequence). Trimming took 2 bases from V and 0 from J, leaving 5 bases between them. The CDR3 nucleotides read TGTGCCAGCAGCTTCTCGACTAACTATGGCTACACCTTC. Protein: CASSFSTNYGYTF.

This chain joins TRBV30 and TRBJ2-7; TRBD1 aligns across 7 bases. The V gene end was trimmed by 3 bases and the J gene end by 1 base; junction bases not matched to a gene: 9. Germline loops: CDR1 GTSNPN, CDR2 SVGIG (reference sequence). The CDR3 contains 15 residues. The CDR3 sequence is CAWRPDRSDSYEQYF. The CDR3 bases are TGTGCCTGGAGGCCGGACAGGTCAGATTCCTACGAGCAGTACTTC.

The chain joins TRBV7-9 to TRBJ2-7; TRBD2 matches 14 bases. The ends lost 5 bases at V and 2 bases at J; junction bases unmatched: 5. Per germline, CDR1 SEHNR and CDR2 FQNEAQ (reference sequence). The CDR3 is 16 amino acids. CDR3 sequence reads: CASSKGLAGGAYEQYF. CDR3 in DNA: TGTGCCAGCAGCAAAGGACTAGCGGGGGGTGCCTACGAGCAGTACTTC.

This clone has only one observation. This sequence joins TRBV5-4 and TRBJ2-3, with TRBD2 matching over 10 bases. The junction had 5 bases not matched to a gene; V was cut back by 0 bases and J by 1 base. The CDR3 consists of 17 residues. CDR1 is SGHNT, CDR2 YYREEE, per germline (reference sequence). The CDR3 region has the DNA TGTGCCAGCAGCTTGGGACTAGCGGGCCGACGCACAGATACGCAGTATTTT. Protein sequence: CASSLGLAGRRTDTQYF.

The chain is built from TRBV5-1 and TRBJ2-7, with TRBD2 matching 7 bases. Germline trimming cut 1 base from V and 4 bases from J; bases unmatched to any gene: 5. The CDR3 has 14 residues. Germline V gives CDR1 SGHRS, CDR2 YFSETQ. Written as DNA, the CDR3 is TGCGCCAGCAGCTTGCGGGGGGTCGTATACGAGCAGTACTTC. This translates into CASSLRGVVYEQYF.

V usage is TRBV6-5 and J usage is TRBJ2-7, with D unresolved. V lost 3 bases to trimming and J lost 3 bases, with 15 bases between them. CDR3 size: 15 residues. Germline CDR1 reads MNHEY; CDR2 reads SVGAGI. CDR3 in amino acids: CASSYVRSFGYEQYF. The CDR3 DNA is TGTGCCAGCAGTTATGTTCGGAGCTTCGGCTACGAGCAGTACTTC.

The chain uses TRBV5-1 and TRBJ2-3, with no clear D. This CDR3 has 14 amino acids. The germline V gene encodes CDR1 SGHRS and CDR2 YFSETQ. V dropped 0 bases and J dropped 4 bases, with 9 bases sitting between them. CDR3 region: CASSLGTPADTQYF. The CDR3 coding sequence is TGCGCCAGCAGCTTGGGTACGCCCGCAGATACGCAGTATTTT.

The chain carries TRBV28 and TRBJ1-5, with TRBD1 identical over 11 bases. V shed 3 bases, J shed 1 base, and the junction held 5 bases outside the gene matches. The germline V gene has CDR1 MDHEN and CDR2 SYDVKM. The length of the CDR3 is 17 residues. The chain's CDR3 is CASSFPDRGHSNQPQHF. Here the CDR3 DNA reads TGTGCCAGCAGTTTCCCGGACAGGGGGCACAGCAATCAGCCCCAGCATTTT.